A selection of T cell receptor beta chains follows, all from one sample in a study of cytomegalovirus exposure and HLA in healthy donors. Data came from immunoSEQ multiplex PCR; TCRdb stores just in-frame clones and leaves some out. The sample lists some 170,000 clones, roughly 9.4% seen once, with 1% to 1.5% in the top ten. Sequencing was performed on PBMCs. The source of these receptors is a woman in her twenties or thirties in good health and CMV-seropositive. CDR3s include the opening cysteine and the closing phenylalanine or tryptophan. The D gene is left open where the match is weak. Size is omitted from some rows. Given values are once, few, many or a class for expanded clones.

CDR3 DNA	CDR3 protein	D gene	clone size	V gene	J gene
TGTGCCAGCAGTGAAGAAGTTAGCTCCTACAATGAGCAGTTCTTC	CASSEEVSSYNEQFF	.	.	TRBV6-4	TRBJ2-1
TGTGCCAGCAGTTACTCTACCGGGACAGGGGCTTACGAGCAGTACTTC	CASSYSTGTGAYEQYF	TRBD1	few	TRBV6-6	TRBJ2-7
TGTGCCAGCAGCGTAGGTACCGGGACAGGATCCTACGAGCAGTACTTC	CASSVGTGTGSYEQYF	TRBD1	.	TRBV9	TRBJ2-7
TGTGCCAATAGTATATCCAGGGACTCGTACGAGCAGTACTTC	CANSISRDSYEQYF	.	.	TRBV19	TRBJ2-7
TGTGCCAGCAGTGAGGCGGACAGTGGTGGCTACACCTTC	CASSEADSGGYTF	.	.	TRBV6-1	TRBJ1-2
TGCGCCAGCAGCCTGACTAGCGGGAGGGTCGATGAGCAGTTCTTC	CASSLTSGRVDEQFF	TRBD2	few	TRBV5-1	TRBJ2-1
TGTGCCAGCAGCTCGGGGGATACGCAGTATTTT	CASSSGDTQYF	.	.	TRBV6-6	TRBJ2-3
TGTGCCAGCAGTGAGAGAACAGGGTTGGGGACTGAAGCTTTCTTT	CASSERTGLGTEAFF	.	.	TRBV6-1	TRBJ1-1
TGTGCCAGCAGCCCCGGGAGGGCGCGGGAGACCCAGTACTTC	CASSPGRARETQYF	TRBD2	few	TRBV7-3	TRBJ2-5
TGTGCCAGCAGGGCATACGGGAGCTCCTACAATGAGCAGTTCTTC	CASRAYGSSYNEQFF	.	.	TRBV14	TRBJ2-1
TGTGCCAGCAGCTCCCTCAGGACTAGCGGGAGCAAAATATCTTACAATGAGCAGTTCTTC	CASSSLRTSGSKISYNEQFF	TRBD2	.	TRBV7-3	TRBJ2-1
TGTGCCAGTAGTATTAGCGGGAACTATTACGAGCAGTACTTC	CASSISGNYYEQYF	TRBD2	few	TRBV19	TRBJ2-7
TGCAGTGCTAGAGATATAGCACAGCAGTACTTC	CSARDIAQQYF	.	few	TRBV20-1	TRBJ2-7
TGTGCCAGCTCACCAGGGACAGTAGGAGAAGAGCAGTACTTC	CASSPGTVGEEQYF	TRBD1	.	TRBV18	TRBJ2-7
TGCGCCAGCAGTGAGTCAGCACAGGGGACCTATGGCTACACCTTC	CASSESAQGTYGYTF	TRBD1	few	TRBV10-2	TRBJ1-2
TGCGCCAGCAGCTTGATGGGCGGGAGGGCCGTCGACGGGGAGCTGTTTTTT	CASSLMGGRAVDGELFF	TRBD2	.	TRBV5-1	TRBJ2-2
TGTGCCAGCAGCTTGGAGGCGGGAGGGCCGCCGGATACGCAGTATTTT	CASSLEAGGPPDTQYF	TRBD2	few	TRBV5-6	TRBJ2-3
TGTGCCAGTAGTACATCCGGGGGGTGGACCGGGGAGCTGTTTTTT	CASSTSGGWTGELFF	TRBD2	few	TRBV19	TRBJ2-2
TGTGCCAGCACTCGACAGGGGAACTATGGCTACACCTTC	CASTRQGNYGYTF	TRBD1	few	TRBV7-9	TRBJ1-2
TGCGCCAGCAGCACCTCTATGAGGGTCACTGAAGCTTTCTTT	CASSTSMRVTEAFF	.	few	TRBV5-1	TRBJ1-1
TGTGCCAGCAGCTTCCCCTTCGGCGGGAGGGCCTACAATGAGCAGTTCTTC	CASSFPFGGRAYNEQFF	TRBD2	.	TRBV7-2	TRBJ2-1
TGTGCCAGCAGTGACCCGGGACAGGGGATAGTAAACACATATACGCAGTATTTT	CASSDPGQGIVNTYTQYF	TRBD1	.	TRBV6-1	TRBJ2-3
TGTGCCAGCAGCCCGGGCGCGGGGAGCAATCAGCCCCAGCATTTT	CASSPGAGSNQPQHF	.	.	TRBV6-6	TRBJ1-5
TGTGCCAGCTCACCAGGGACAATCCCCGGGAATGAGCAGTTCTTC	CASSPGTIPGNEQFF	.	.	TRBV18	TRBJ2-1
TGTGCCAGCAGCTTAGGGGGGCGCAATCAGCCCCAGCATTTT	CASSLGGRNQPQHF	.	few	TRBV11-2	TRBJ1-5
TGTGCCAGCTCGAGAGCGGGAGATACGCAGTATTTT	CASSRAGDTQYF	.	.	TRBV18	TRBJ2-3
TGTGCCAGCAGTTTAGCGGGGGCCAACAATCAGCCCCAGCATTTT	CASSLAGANNQPQHF	.	.	TRBV27	TRBJ1-5
TGTGCCAGCACCGAGATACAGGGCTCGCGCGGCTACACCTTC	CASTEIQGSRGYTF	.	.	TRBV6-5	TRBJ1-2
TGTGCCAGCAGCTTCGGACTCGGCACAGATACGCAGTATTTT	CASSFGLGTDTQYF	.	.	TRBV11-2	TRBJ2-3